The next 14 T cell receptor beta chains were all read from a single sample in a study of blood T cell repertoires in COVID-19 (dated by TCRdb to about 2020). Libraries came from the immunoSEQ multiplex PCR assay. TCRdb carries this immuneACCESS record with in-frame sequences only. Its versions omit some clonotypes, under half of them owing to an unresolved V gene in the studies checked, with the rest unexplained. In all, the sample holds a few hundred thousand clones, and 80% of those were seen once. The ten largest clones represent roughly 4.3% of the sample. The sample consisted of PBMCs or T cells enriched from blood (not recorded which). The receptors shown here come from a man between 25 and 39 years old with acute COVID-19.

The CDR3 coding sequence is TGCAGCGTCGGGACAGCCCTCAATCAGCCCCAGCATTTT. Translated: CSVGTALNQPQHF. The V call is TRBV29-1, the J call TRBJ1-5; 7 bases are shared with TRBD1. Trimming at V came to 6 bases and at J to 3 bases, leaving 5 bases not matched to a gene. CDR3 length: 13 residues. The germline CDR1 and CDR2 sequences are SQVTM and ANQGSEA.

This rearrangement joins TRBV6-5 to TRBJ2-1; 10 bases align to TRBD2. Per germline, CDR1 MNHEY and CDR2 SVGAGI. With V trimmed by 5 bases and J by 3 bases, 4 bases remained unmatched. The CDR3 is 15 residues long. The CDR3 nucleotides read TGTGCCAGCAGTACTCCTAGCGGGGGCTACAATGAGCAGTTCTTC. Translating it yields CASSTPSGGYNEQFF.

The chain's CDR3 is CASSIRGTANSPLHF. CDR3 sequence (DNA): TGTGCCAGTAGTATCCGGGGGACAGCCAATTCACCCCTCCACTTT. The chain uses TRBV19 and TRBJ1-6; 7 bases line up with TRBD1. The CDR3 is 15 residues long. Germline CDR1 is LNHDA and CDR2 is SQIVND (reference sequence). V trimming: 3 bases; J trimming: 7 bases; junction bases outside the gene matches: 6. The complete variable domain, with remaining parts taken from reference TRBV19 and TRBJ1-6, reads DGGITQSPKYLFRKEGQNVTLSCEQNLNHDAMYWYRQDPGQGLRLIYYSQIVNDFQKGDIAEGYSVSREKKESFPLTVTSAQKNPTAFYLCASSIRGTANSPLHFGNGTRLTVT.

This clone was picked up a small number of times. V usage is TRBV11-2 and J usage is TRBJ2-1; 9 bases line up with TRBD1. Germline V CDR1 and CDR2: SGHAT, FQNNGV. There are 16 residues in the CDR3. Unmatched junction bases numbered 15, after V lost 9 bases and J lost 6 bases. This CDR3 is CASGFNRDRVGNEQFF. CDR3 sequence (DNA): TGTGCCAGTGGGTTTAACCGGGACAGGGTCGGCAATGAGCAGTTCTTC.

The chain couples TRBV19 to TRBJ2-5; maybe TRBD1 (5 bases). CDR3 length: 15 amino acids. Trimming left V 4 bases short and J 2 bases short, with 14 bases between. The germline gives CDR1 LNHDA, CDR2 SQIVND (reference sequence). In nucleotides, the CDR3 is TGTGCCAGTAGTACAGGGTTGGCTTATCAAGAGACCCAGTACTTC. This gives the protein CASSTGLAYQETQYF.

The chain combines TRBV23-1 with TRBJ1-2, with D possibly matching TRBD1 (6 bases). TRBV23-1 is known as an ORF, though its function is uncertain. CDR3 length: 14 amino acids. V lost 1 base and J 1 base, leaving 7 bases between the germline ends. The CDR3 DNA follows: TGCGCCAGCAGTCAATACAGGGATAACTATGGCTACACCTTC. This codes for CASSQYRDNYGYTF.

The chain is built from TRBV9 and TRBJ2-3; D perhaps matches TRBD1 (6 bases). Deletions cut 4 bases from V and 1 base from J, with 10 bases between. The CDR3 contains 14 residues. Germline V gene data show CDR1 as SGDLS and CDR2 as YYNGEE. In nucleotides, the CDR3 is TGTGCCAGCAGCCTCTGGACAGGCACAGATACGCAGTATTTT. It codes for CASSLWTGTDTQYF.

CDR3 bases: TGTGCCAGTAACGGAGATAGCAATCAGCCCCAGCATTTT. It is translated as CASNGDSNQPQHF. The gene calls are TRBV19 and TRBJ1-5; D is undetermined. CDR1 is LNHDA and CDR2 is SQIVND in the germline V gene (reference sequence). V was trimmed by 7 bases and J by 0 bases, leaving 7 bases between them. The CDR3 is made up of 13 amino acids.

The chain links TRBV18 to TRBJ1-1; 8 bases match TRBD1. Germline trimming cut 6 bases from V and 7 bases from J; bases unmatched to any gene: 10. Germline V gene sequence: CDR1 KGHSH, CDR2 LQKENI. The CDR3 is 14 amino acids. The CDR3 coding sequence is TGTGCCAGCTCTGCACAGGGGGAAGCGGGTGAAGCTTTCTTT. This sequence encodes CASSAQGEAGEAFF.

This chain uses TRBV19 with TRBJ1-5; no clear D gene. This CDR3 spans 14 amino acids. Per the germline V gene, CDR1 is LNHDA and CDR2 is SQIVND (reference sequence). V lost 8 bases and J lost 4, with 15 bases in between. The CDR3 DNA reads as TGTGCCAGTCGGGAGAGCCAGAAGAATCAGCCCCAGCATTTT. It translates to CASRESQKNQPQHF.

The chain combines TRBV3-1 (or the pseudogene TRBV3-2) with TRBJ1-6; 8 bases match TRBD1. The CDR3 is 15 residues long. The germline gives CDR1 LGHDT, CDR2 YNNKEL (reference sequence). The J segment lost 8 bases and the V segment lost 5 bases, leaving 8 bases of the junction unmatched. In nucleotides, the CDR3 is TGTGCCAGCAGCTCCTCGACAGGGGTTCATTCACCCCTCCACTTT. Translated: CASSSSTGVHSPLHF.

The V and J genes are TRBV30 and TRBJ2-1; the D is unclear. CDR1 and CDR2 (germline): GTSNPN, SVGIG (reference sequence). The CDR3 extends over 12 amino acids. CDR3 sequence reads: CSLSRSYNEQFF. In DNA form, the CDR3 reads TGTTCACTTTCTCGCTCCTACAATGAGCAGTTCTTC.

V gene TRBV18 combines with J gene TRBJ1-1; possibly TRBD1 for D (5 bases). Germline CDR1 reads KGHSH; CDR2 reads LQKENI. Trimming removed 0 bases from V and 1 base from J, with 9 bases in between. The CDR3 extends over 15 amino acids. CDR3 residues: CASSPPGLSNTEAFF. CDR3 sequence (DNA): TGTGCCAGCTCACCACCGGGACTTTCGAACACTGAAGCTTTCTTT. Looking up the rest from reference TRBV18 and TRBJ1-1 gives the full variable domain: NAGVMQNPRHLVRRRGQEARLRCSPMKGHSHVYWYRQLPEEGLKFMVYLQKENIIDESGMPKERFSAEFPKEGPSILRIQQVVRGDSAAYFCASSPPGLSNTEAFFGQGTRLTVV.

J is TRBJ1-5 and V is TRBV6-5; the match to TRBD1 covers 7 bases. The CDR3 runs 14 residues. V lost 6 bases, J lost 2 bases, and 4 bases stayed unmatched. Germline assignment: CDR1 MNHEY and CDR2 SVGAGI. The CDR3 is CASRADRGNQPQHF. The CDR3 nucleotides are TGTGCCAGCAGGGCCGACAGGGGCAATCAGCCCCAGCATTTT.